This TCR beta chain was documented in a study of shared T cell receptors in the human thymus. This clone has a handful of counts. The repertoire was sequenced with immunoSEQ multiplex PCR; TCRdb's copy has only in-frame clones and lacks some. This table holds 500,000 to 850,000 clones, around 87% found once. The sample was also linked to a second study, of human thymus T cells. From that report: Donors were healthy Finnish infants having corrective surgery for congenital heart defects. From resections taken during corrective heart surgery, the thymus tissue was obtained. Overlap was high between thymic repertoires from unrelated individuals, as reported in related research.

Sequenced sample: thymocytes. The sequence derives from a boy under two years old with a congenital heart defect.

The CDR3 nucleotides are TGTGCCAGCAGTTTAGACTACCAGGGGTCCCTTAGCAATCAGCCCCAGCATTTT. Translation gives CASSLDYQGSLSNQPQHF. This sequence joins TRBV28 and TRBJ1-5, with a tentative D call TRBD1 (6 bases). The CDR3 has 18 amino acids. CDR1 MDHEN and CDR2 SYDVKM come from the germline V gene. V was pared by 2 bases and J by 0 bases, with 17 bases between. Looking up the rest from reference TRBV28 and TRBJ1-5 gives the full variable domain: DVKVTQSSRYLVKRTGEKVFLECVQDMDHENMFWYRQDPGLGLRLIYFSYDVKMKEKGDIPEGYSVSREKKERFSLILESASTNQTSMYLCASSLDYQGSLSNQPQHFGDGTRLSIL.